Included here is one T cell receptor beta chain sequence, with context. The data derive from a study of OX40 agonist ivuxolimab in advanced cancers. Generated by immunoSEQ multiplex PCR, the TCRdb table keeps only in-frame clones and is missing some. This table has around 80,000 clones, roughly 89% appearing once. The CDR3 extends over 14 amino acids. The V segment lost 4 bases and the J segment 8 bases; nucleotides outside the gene matches: 7. Germline V lookup: CDR1 MGHDK, CDR2 SYGVNS. This sequence was found in an adult with an advanced solid tumor such as melanoma, head and neck, liver or kidney cancer. The starting material was CD4+ or CD8+ T cells sorted from blood, obtained in a trial of the OX40 agonist ivuxolimab. The V gene is TRBV25-1, the J gene TRBJ1-4, with 7 nucleotides matching TRBD1. The CDR3 here is CASSGTGVGEKLFF. The CDR3 DNA is TGTGCCAGCAGTGGAACAGGGGTGGGAGAAAAACTGTTTTTT.